These 20 T cell receptor beta chains came from one sample sequenced in a study of T cell responses to AZD1222 COVID-19 vaccine. TCRdb's copy holds only in-frame clones and misses some; the assay was immunoSEQ multiplex PCR. The sample holds under 200,000 clones, around 89% seen once. The sample here was peripheral blood, taken 28 days after the second AZD1222 dose. These receptors were obtained from an adult who received the AZD1222 COVID-19 vaccine.

This clone has a handful of counts. The chain has TRBV29-1 and TRBJ1-4, with 8 bases fitting TRBD1. This CDR3 comprises 14 residues. Germline V gene data show CDR1 as SQVTM and CDR2 as ANQGSEA. Germline trimming cut 6 bases from V and 0 bases from J; bases unmatched to any gene: 3. The DNA for the CDR3 is TGCAGCGTCCCAGGGGGCCCAACTAATGAAAAACTGTTTTTT. It specifies CSVPGGPTNEKLFF.

The chain has TRBV3-1 (or the pseudogene TRBV3-2) and TRBJ1-2, with 8 bases that match TRBD1. V lost 4 bases to trimming and J lost 12 bases; unmatched junction nucleotides: 10. CDR3 size: 13 residues. Germline assignment: CDR1 LGHDT and CDR2 YNNKEL (reference sequence). CDR3 coding DNA: TGTGCCAGCAGCCCCGGGACAGGCATAGTCAACACCTTC. Protein product: CASSPGTGIVNTF.

This clone was counted only a few times. The chain carries TRBV7-4 and TRBJ1-1, with a possible D match to TRBD1 (6 bases). V dropped 4 bases and J dropped 0 bases, with 12 bases sitting between them. There are 15 residues in the CDR3. Germline V lookup: CDR1 SGHVT, CDR2 SQSDAQ. The CDR3 sequence is CASSSIRDMNTEAFF. In DNA form, the CDR3 reads TGTGCCAGCAGCTCGATCCGGGACATGAACACTGAAGCTTTCTTT.

The chain carries TRBV27 and TRBJ2-3, with D possibly TRBD2 on 7 matching bases. This CDR3 has 16 amino acids. Germline-derived CDR1 and CDR2 are MNHEY and SMNVEV (reference sequence). The V gene lost 5 bases and the J gene lost 6 bases, with 21 bases spanning the gap. The CDR3 sequence is CASSVVSGGPGDTQYF. The DNA of the CDR3 is TGTGCCAGCAGTGTAGTCTCCGGGGGGCCAGGGGATACGCAGTATTTT.

The J gene is TRBJ2-5, the V gene TRBV12-3 or TRBV12-4; 9 bases agree with TRBD2. The CDR3 covers 13 residues. Losses at the gene ends were 5 bases for V and 5 bases for J; bases not matched to a gene: 3. The CDR3 sequence: CASSPSGGETQYF. As DNA, the CDR3 is TGTGCCAGCAGTCCGAGCGGGGGGGAGACCCAGTACTTC.

The chain links TRBV5-6 to TRBJ2-1; D is unresolved. The germline V gene has CDR1 SGHDT and CDR2 YYEEEE. Trimming stripped 4 bases from V and 2 bases from J, with 19 bases between. The CDR3 totals 17 residues. The chain's CDR3 is CASSPTSGNPTYNEQFF. CDR3 DNA: TGTGCCAGCAGCCCGACGTCGGGCAACCCTACCTACAATGAGCAGTTCTTC. The variable domain in full, completed from reference TRBV5-6 and TRBJ2-1, reads DAGVTQSPTHLIKTRGQQVTLRCSPKSGHDTVSWYQQALGQGPQFIFQYYEEEERQRGNFPDRFSGHQFPNYSSELNVNALLLGDSALYLCASSPTSGNPTYNEQFFGPGTRLTVL.

The chain links TRBV27 to TRBJ2-7; D is undetermined. The CDR3 sequence is 12 residues long. V lost 4 bases to trimming and J lost 0 bases, with 4 bases between them. CDR1 is MNHEY and CDR2 is SMNVEV in the germline V gene (reference sequence). Here the CDR3 DNA reads TGTGCCAGCAGTTCATACTCCTACGAGCAGTACTTC. Its translation: CASSSYSYEQYF.

This clone was found once. The chain carries TRBV9 and TRBJ2-2; D possibly corresponds to TRBD1 (5 bases). CDR3 length equals 15 residues. V lost 5 bases to trimming and J lost 0 bases, with 11 bases between them. Germline V CDR1 and CDR2: SGDLS, YYNGEE. The CDR3 DNA reads as TGTGCCAGCAGAGAGGACACAGCGAACACCGGGGAGCTGTTTTTT. Translation gives CASREDTANTGELFF.

The CDR3 DNA sequence: TGTGCCATCAGTGAGGCCCGGACAGCGGGAAACACCATATATTTT. It yields the protein CAISEARTAGNTIYF. This rearrangement joins TRBV10-3 to TRBJ1-3, with D possibly TRBD1 on 6 matching bases. The V and J ends lost 2 bases and 4 bases respectively, with 12 bases between them. The CDR3 covers 15 residues. Per germline, CDR1 ENHRY and CDR2 SYGVKD.

V gene TRBV12-5 combines with J gene TRBJ1-2, with 10 bases aligning to TRBD1. Trimming cost V 4 bases and J 8 bases; bases outside gene matches: 4. This CDR3 is built from 13 residues. Germline V lookup: CDR1 LGHNT, CDR2 FRNRAP. CDR3 residues: CASGSRDRGGYTF. CDR3 DNA: TGTGCTAGTGGTTCCCGGGACAGGGGAGGCTACACCTTC.

The V and J genes are TRBV11-2 and TRBJ2-1; 14 bases fit TRBD2. CDR1 SGHAT and CDR2 FQNNGV come from the germline V gene. Losses at the gene ends were 3 bases for V and 8 bases for J; bases not matched to a gene: 3. CDR3 length equals 15 residues. The CDR3 reads CASSLTSGGAHEQFF. CDR3 nucleotides: TGTGCCAGCAGCTTGACTAGCGGGGGGGCTCATGAGCAGTTCTTC.

The V and J genes are TRBV4-3 and TRBJ1-2, with D tentatively TRBD1 (6 bases). The CDR3 length is 15 residues. Germline V gene lookup returns CDR1 LGHNA and CDR2 YSLEER. Trimming pared 0 bases from V and 8 bases from J, leaving 16 bases between. CDR3 sequence: CASSQDPQQGGGYTF. As DNA, the CDR3 is TGCGCCAGCAGCCAAGATCCGCAACAGGGCGGGGGCTACACCTTC.

This chain joins TRBV10-3 and TRBJ2-7; either TRBD1 or TRBD2 may fit D (5 bases each). Germline values: CDR1 ENHRY, CDR2 SYGVKD. The CDR3 is 13 residues long. V lost 11 bases and J lost 7, with 21 bases in between. CDR3 sequence: CAVLRGVEVEQYF. The CDR3 DNA is TGTGCCGTCCTTAGGGGAGTCGAGGTAGAGCAGTACTTC.

This clone was counted a few times. The V call is TRBV5-3, the J call TRBJ2-7; D may match TRBD1 or TRBD2 (5 bases each). TRBV5-3 belongs to the ORF category, with a function that is uncertain. The length of the CDR3 is 15 residues. Trimming took 0 bases from V and 1 from J, leaving 11 bases between them. CDR3 sequence: CARSLEQRGSYEQYF. DNA for the CDR3: TGTGCCAGAAGCTTGGAACAGAGGGGATCCTACGAGCAGTACTTC.

The chain has TRBV12-3 or TRBV12-4 and TRBJ2-5; D uncertain. V was pared by 3 bases and J by 3 bases, with 8 bases between. This CDR3 is 13 amino acids long. Here the CDR3 DNA reads TGTGCCAGCAGTTTTAACAGTAAAGAGACCCAGTACTTC. Its protein product is CASSFNSKETQYF.

The rearrangement uses TRBV7-9 and TRBJ1-4; weak D call: TRBD1 (6 bases). This CDR3 region has 15 residues. From germline, CDR1 is SEHNR and CDR2 FQNEAQ (reference sequence). V was pared by 2 bases and J by 7 bases, with 14 bases between. For the CDR3, the DNA is TGTGCCAGCAGCTTATCGGGGGGCCGAATTGAAAAACTGTTTTTT. Protein: CASSLSGGRIEKLFF.

This chain's CDR3 is CSVDPATTDTQYF. The CDR3 nucleotides read TGCAGCGTTGATCCGGCTACCACAGATACGCAGTATTTT. J is TRBJ2-3 and V is TRBV29-1, with D hard to call. V lost 3 bases to trimming and J lost 2 bases, with 9 bases between them. This CDR3 has 13 amino acids. Germline values: CDR1 SQVTM, CDR2 ANQGSEA.

This chain connects TRBV5-4 to TRBJ1-3; the D gene is possibly TRBD1 (6 bases). V lost 6 bases, J lost 4 bases, and 20 bases lay in between. The germline V gene has CDR1 SGHNT and CDR2 YYREEE (reference sequence). The CDR3 is 16 residues long. This chain's CDR3 is CASTWGGGQSGNTIYF. The CDR3 bases are TGTGCCAGCACCTGGGGTGGGGGCCAGTCGGGAAACACCATATATTTT.

The genes are TRBV4-3 and TRBJ1-2; possible D gene TRBD1, 5 bases. CDR3 length: 15 amino acids. Germline V gives CDR1 LGHNA, CDR2 YSLEER. V dropped 0 bases and J dropped 2 bases, with 10 bases sitting between them. The CDR3 DNA reads as TGCGCCAGCAGCCAAGATCCGACAGAGAACTATGGCTACACCTTC. Amino acids: CASSQDPTENYGYTF.

The V call is TRBV7-2, the J call TRBJ1-2; D remains unclear. This CDR3 is 12 amino acids long. Germline V gene lookup returns CDR1 SGHTA and CDR2 FQGNSA. Trimming took 5 bases from V and 8 from J, leaving 12 bases between them. CDR3: CASSPTADGYTF. CDR3 DNA sequence: TGTGCCAGCAGCCCGACGGCGGACGGCTACACCTTC.